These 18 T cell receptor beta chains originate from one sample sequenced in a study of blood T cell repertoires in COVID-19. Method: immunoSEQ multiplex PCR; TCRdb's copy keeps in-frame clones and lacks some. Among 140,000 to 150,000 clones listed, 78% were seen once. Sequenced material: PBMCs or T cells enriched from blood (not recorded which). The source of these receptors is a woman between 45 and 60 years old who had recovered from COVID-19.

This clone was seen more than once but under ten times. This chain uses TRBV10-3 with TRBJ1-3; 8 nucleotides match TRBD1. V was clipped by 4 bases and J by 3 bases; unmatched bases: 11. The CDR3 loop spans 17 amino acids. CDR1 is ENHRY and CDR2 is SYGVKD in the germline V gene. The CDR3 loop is CAISGNLGQGLGNTIYF. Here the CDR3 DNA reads TGTGCCATCAGTGGAAACCTTGGACAGGGCCTTGGAAACACCATATATTTT.

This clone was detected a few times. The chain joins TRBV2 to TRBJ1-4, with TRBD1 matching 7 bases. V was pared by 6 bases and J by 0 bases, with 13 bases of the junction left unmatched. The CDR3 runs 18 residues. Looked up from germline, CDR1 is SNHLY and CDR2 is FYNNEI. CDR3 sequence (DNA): TGTGCCAGCAGCCGGCCGACAGGGTCCAAAGCAACTAATGAAAAACTGTTTTTT. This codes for CASSRPTGSKATNEKLFF.

The CDR3 sequence is CAISESVDRDNQPQHF. CDR3 bases: TGTGCCATCAGTGAGTCGGTGGACAGGGACAATCAGCCCCAGCATTTT. The J gene is TRBJ1-5, the V gene TRBV10-3, with TRBD1 matching 8 bases. The CDR3 contains 16 residues. Germline values: CDR1 ENHRY, CDR2 SYGVKD. J lost 3 bases, V lost 0 bases, and 4 bases had no gene match.

CDR3 nucleotide sequence: TGTGCCAGCAGTTACCTCACGGAAGAGACCCAGTACTTC. It codes for CASSYLTEETQYF. The chain is built from TRBV6-5 and TRBJ2-5; D is ambiguous. In germline, CDR1 is MNHEY, CDR2 SVGAGI. The CDR3 has 13 residues. Trimming cost V 2 bases and J 3 bases, with 7 bases left between them.

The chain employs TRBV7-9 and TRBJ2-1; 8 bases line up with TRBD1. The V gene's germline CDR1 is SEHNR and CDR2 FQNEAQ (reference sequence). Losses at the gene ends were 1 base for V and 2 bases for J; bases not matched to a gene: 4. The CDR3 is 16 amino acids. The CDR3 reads CASSLGAGGPYNEQFF. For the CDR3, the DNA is TGTGCCAGCAGCTTAGGTGCAGGGGGCCCCTACAATGAGCAGTTCTTC.

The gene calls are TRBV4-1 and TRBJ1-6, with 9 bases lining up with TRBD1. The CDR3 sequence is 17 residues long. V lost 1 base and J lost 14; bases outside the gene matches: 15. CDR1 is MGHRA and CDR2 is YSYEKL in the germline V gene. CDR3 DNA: TGCGCCAGCAGCCAAGGTTCCGGGACAGGGATTAGAGCGGCCCTCCACTTT. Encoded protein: CASSQGSGTGIRAALHF.

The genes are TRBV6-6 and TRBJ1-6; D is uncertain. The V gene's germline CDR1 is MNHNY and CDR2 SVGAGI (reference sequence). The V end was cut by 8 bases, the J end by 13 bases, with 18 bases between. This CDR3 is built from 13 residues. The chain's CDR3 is CASHGGTEFPLHF. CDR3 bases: TGTGCCAGCCACGGAGGCACCGAGTTTCCCCTCCACTTT.

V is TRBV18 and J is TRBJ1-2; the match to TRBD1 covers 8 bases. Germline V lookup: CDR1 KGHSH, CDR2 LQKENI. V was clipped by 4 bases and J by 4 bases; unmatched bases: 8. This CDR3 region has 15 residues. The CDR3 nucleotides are TGTGCCAGCTCACTCTTACAGGGGGATAGCTATGGCTACACCTTC. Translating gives CASSLLQGDSYGYTF.

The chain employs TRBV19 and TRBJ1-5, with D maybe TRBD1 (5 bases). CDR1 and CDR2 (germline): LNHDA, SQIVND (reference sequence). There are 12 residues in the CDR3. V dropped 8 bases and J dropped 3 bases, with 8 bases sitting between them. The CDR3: CASSGFNQPQHF. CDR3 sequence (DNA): TGTGCCAGTTCAGGGTTCAATCAGCCCCAGCATTTT. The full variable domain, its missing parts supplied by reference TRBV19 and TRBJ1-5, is DGGITQSPKYLFRKEGQNVTLSCEQNLNHDAMYWYRQDPGQGLRLIYYSQIVNDFQKGDIAEGYSVSREKKESFPLTVTSAQKNPTAFYLCASSGFNQPQHFGDGTRLSIL.

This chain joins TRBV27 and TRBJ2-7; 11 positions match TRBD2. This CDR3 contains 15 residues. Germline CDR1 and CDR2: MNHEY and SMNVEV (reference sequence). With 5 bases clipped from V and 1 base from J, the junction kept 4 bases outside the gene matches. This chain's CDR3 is CASSQTSGGSYEQYF. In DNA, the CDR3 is TGTGCCAGCAGTCAAACTAGCGGGGGTTCCTACGAGCAGTACTTC.

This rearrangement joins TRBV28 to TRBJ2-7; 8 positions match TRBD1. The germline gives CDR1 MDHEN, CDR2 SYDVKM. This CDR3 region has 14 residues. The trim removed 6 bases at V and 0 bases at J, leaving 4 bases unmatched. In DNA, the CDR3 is TGTGCCAGCAGCGACAGGGGTAGCTCCTACGAGCAGTACTTC. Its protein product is CASSDRGSSYEQYF.

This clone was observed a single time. The CDR3 DNA follows: TGTGCCAGCGCTTCCGGACAGTATGGCTACACCTTC. Translated: CASASGQYGYTF. The rearrangement links TRBV6-5 to TRBJ1-2, with D maybe TRBD1 (6 bases). V gave up 8 bases and J gave up 5 bases, with 12 bases separating them. The germline V gene has CDR1 MNHEY and CDR2 SVGAGI. The CDR3 is 12 residues long.

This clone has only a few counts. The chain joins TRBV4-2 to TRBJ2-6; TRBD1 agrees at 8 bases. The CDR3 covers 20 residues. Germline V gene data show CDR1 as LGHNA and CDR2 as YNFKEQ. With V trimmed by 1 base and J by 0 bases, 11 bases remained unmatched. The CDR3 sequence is CASSQGFPGQGGSGANVLTF. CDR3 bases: TGTGCCAGCAGCCAAGGATTTCCCGGACAGGGAGGCTCTGGGGCCAACGTCCTGACTTTC.

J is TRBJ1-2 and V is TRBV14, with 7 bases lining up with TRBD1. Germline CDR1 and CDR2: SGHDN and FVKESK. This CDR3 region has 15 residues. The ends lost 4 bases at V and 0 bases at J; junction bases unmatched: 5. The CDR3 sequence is CASSPPGTANYGYTF. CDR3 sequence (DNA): TGTGCCAGCAGCCCTCCCGGGACAGCTAACTATGGCTACACCTTC.

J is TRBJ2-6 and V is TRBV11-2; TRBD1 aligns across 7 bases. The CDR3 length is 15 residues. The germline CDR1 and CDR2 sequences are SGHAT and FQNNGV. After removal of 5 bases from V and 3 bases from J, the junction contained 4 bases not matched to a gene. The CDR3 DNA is TGTGCCAGCAGCGCCCACAGGGGTGGGGCCAACGTCCTGACTTTC. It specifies CASSAHRGGANVLTF.

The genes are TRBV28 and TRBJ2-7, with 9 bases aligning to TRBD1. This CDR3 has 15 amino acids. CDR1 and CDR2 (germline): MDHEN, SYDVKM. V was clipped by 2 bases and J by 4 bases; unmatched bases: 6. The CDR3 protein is CASSLPGTGTYEQYF. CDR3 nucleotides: TGTGCCAGCAGTTTACCCGGGACAGGGACGTACGAGCAGTACTTC.

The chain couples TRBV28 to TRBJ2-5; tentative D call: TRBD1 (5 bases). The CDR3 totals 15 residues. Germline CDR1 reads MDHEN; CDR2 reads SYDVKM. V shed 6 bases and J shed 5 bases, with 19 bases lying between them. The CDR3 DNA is TGTGCCAGCAGCCTGACTGGCAGGGTGGATGAGACCCAGTACTTC. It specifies CASSLTGRVDETQYF. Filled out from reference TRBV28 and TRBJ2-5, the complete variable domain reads DVKVTQSSRYLVKRTGEKVFLECVQDMDHENMFWYRQDPGLGLRLIYFSYDVKMKEKGDIPEGYSVSREKKERFSLILESASTNQTSMYLCASSLTGRVDETQYFGPGTRLLVL.

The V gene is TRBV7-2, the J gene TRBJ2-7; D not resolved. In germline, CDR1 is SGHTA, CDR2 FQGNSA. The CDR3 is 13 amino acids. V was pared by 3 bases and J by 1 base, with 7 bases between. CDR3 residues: CASSFGGSYEQYF. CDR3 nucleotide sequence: TGTGCCAGCAGCTTTGGCGGATCCTACGAGCAGTACTTC.